Below, 21 T cell receptor beta chains from the same sample are listed, as sequenced in a study of lymphopenia after photon versus proton radiotherapy. The data were produced by immunoSEQ multiplex PCR, yet TCRdb's version contains in-frame clones alone and is incomplete. Of around 70,000 clones listed, around 90% are singletons. Material: peripheral blood, obtained from a patient treated with photon-based radiotherapy. The origin of the receptors is a woman between 40 and 50 years old with cholangiocarcinoma.

V usage is TRBV4-1 and J usage is TRBJ2-7, with 7 bases identical to TRBD1. The CDR3 runs to 15 residues. The V segment lost 1 base and the J segment 2 bases; nucleotides outside the gene matches: 5. The germline gives CDR1 MGHRA, CDR2 YSYEKL. CDR3 coding DNA: TGCGCCAGCAGCCAAGTCCAGGGGGTAGCCTACGAGCAGTACTTC. Its protein is CASSQVQGVAYEQYF.

The chain has TRBV2 and TRBJ1-4; D is perhaps TRBD1 (6 bases). Per germline, CDR1 SNHLY and CDR2 FYNNEI. V was clipped by 6 bases and J by 4 bases, with 21 bases between them. The CDR3 loop spans 17 amino acids. The CDR3 region is CASSPRGWGAGNEKLFF. The CDR3 DNA follows: TGTGCCAGCAGCCCCCGCGGCTGGGGGGCTGGTAATGAAAAACTGTTTTTT. The full variable domain, rest sourced from reference TRBV2 and TRBJ1-4, is EPEVTQTPSHQVTQMGQEVILRCVPISNHLYFYWYRQILGQKVEFLVSFYNNEISEKSEIFDDQFSVERPDGSNFTLKIRSTKLEDSAMYFCASSPRGWGAGNEKLFFGSGTQLSVL.

V is TRBV7-3 and J is TRBJ2-3, with 14 bases lining up with TRBD2. Germline CDR1 is SGHTA and CDR2 is FQGTGA. The CDR3 covers 17 residues. Trimming took 0 bases from V and 1 from J; bases not matched to a gene: 0. The CDR3 is CASSLTGLAGGTDTQYF. CDR3 DNA: TGTGCCAGCAGCTTAACGGGACTAGCGGGGGGCACAGATACGCAGTATTTT.

The V call is TRBV6-5, the J call TRBJ2-6; D gene uncertain. The CDR3 is 15 residues long. V was shortened by 5 bases and J by 0 bases, with 8 bases between the two germline ends. The germline gives CDR1 MNHEY, CDR2 SVGAGI. The CDR3 DNA sequence: TGTGCCAGCAGTAACGTGGTCTCTGGGGCCAACGTCCTGACTTTC. Protein: CASSNVVSGANVLTF.

The chain couples TRBV4-1 to TRBJ1-1, with D unresolved. The CDR3 covers 18 residues. The germline V gene encodes CDR1 MGHRA and CDR2 YSYEKL. Between the trimmed V and J ends, which lost 0 bases and 5 bases, there was a span of 22 bases. The CDR3 DNA is TGCGCCAGCAGCCAAGATCCTCGGGTAGGCAGAGCGCGAACTGAAGCTTTCTTT. It translates to CASSQDPRVGRARTEAFF.

This chain's CDR3 is CASSSQTGSWEQYF. CDR3 nucleotides: TGTGCCAGCAGCTCCCAGACAGGGTCCTGGGAGCAGTACTTC. The chain carries TRBV13 and TRBJ2-7, with 7 bases identical to TRBD1. The junction had 10 bases not matched to a gene; V was cut back by 4 bases and J by 7 bases. This CDR3 region has 14 residues. CDR1 and CDR2 from the germline V gene are PRHDT and FYEKMQ (reference sequence). Combining the CDR3 with reference TRBV13 and TRBJ2-7 gives the whole variable domain AAGVIQSPRHLIKEKRETATLKCYPIPRHDTVYWYQQGPGQDPQFLISFYEKMQSDKGSIPDRFSAQQFSDYHSELNMSSLELGDSALYFCASSSQTGSWEQYFGPGTRLTVT.

This chain connects TRBV27 to TRBJ2-1; D ambiguous. Trimming took 6 bases from V and 8 from J, leaving 14 bases between them. Germline loops: CDR1 MNHEY, CDR2 SMNVEV (reference sequence). The CDR3 extends over 13 amino acids. CDR3 in DNA: TGTGCCAGCAGGACGGCAGAGAGCGATGAGCAGTTCTTC. Translating gives CASRTAESDEQFF.

The chain has TRBV10-1 and TRBJ2-5, with a possible D match to TRBD2 (6 bases). The CDR3 is 15 residues long. V was pared by 9 bases and J by 1 base, with 18 bases between. Per the germline V gene, CDR1 is WNHNN and CDR2 is SYGVQD (reference sequence). DNA for the CDR3: TGCGCCAGGAACAGGACTAAGCGAGTCCAAGAGACCCAGTACTTC. Translating gives CARNRTKRVQETQYF.

V and J are TRBV6-1 and TRBJ2-7; no clear D gene. There are 11 residues in the CDR3. Germline V gives CDR1 MNHNS, CDR2 SASEGT. V was trimmed by 8 bases and J by 3 bases, leaving 8 bases between them. CDR3 nucleotide sequence: TGTGCCAGCTTCGAGAACTACGAGCAGTACTTC. This encodes CASFENYEQYF.

The table lists this clone with a count of one. The CDR3 DNA is TGTGCCAGCAGTGTACTCTTAAACGGCAATCAGCCCCAGCATTTT. This encodes CASSVLLNGNQPQHF. This chain links TRBV2 with TRBJ1-5; D ambiguous. Per germline, CDR1 SNHLY and CDR2 FYNNEI. Trimming left V 4 bases short and J 2 bases short, with 12 bases between. The CDR3 runs 15 residues.

The J gene is TRBJ2-5, the V gene TRBV28; D gene unclear. V was clipped by 5 bases and J by 0 bases, with 16 bases between them. The germline V gene has CDR1 MDHEN and CDR2 SYDVKM. The CDR3 consists of 16 residues. The CDR3 region is CASSQEPRRYQETQYF. The DNA of the CDR3 is TGTGCCAGCAGTCAAGAACCCCGACGGTACCAAGAGACCCAGTACTTC.

J is TRBJ1-2 and V is TRBV5-4; D not resolved. Germline CDR1 SGHNT, CDR2 YYREEE (reference sequence). The V gene lost 4 bases and the J gene lost 2 bases, with 18 bases spanning the gap. The CDR3 consists of 16 residues. In DNA, the CDR3 is TGTGCCAGCAGCCGAGATGAGGTAGCAGGAAACTATGGCTACACCTTC. Its protein is CASSRDEVAGNYGYTF.

This rearrangement joins TRBV11-1 to TRBJ2-7; TRBD1 aligns across 9 bases. CDR1 is SGHAT and CDR2 is FQDESV in the germline V gene (reference sequence). The J segment lost 4 bases and the V segment lost 1 base, leaving 2 bases of the junction unmatched. This CDR3 spans 14 amino acids. In nucleotides, the CDR3 is TGTGCCAGCAGCTTAGAGGGGACAGGGTACGAGCAGTACTTC. Its translation: CASSLEGTGYEQYF.

This clone appeared once. The gene calls are TRBV28 and TRBJ2-2; D not certain. This CDR3 comprises 14 residues. CDR1 and CDR2 (germline): MDHEN, SYDVKM. V was pared by 6 bases and J by 0 bases, with 8 bases between. The chain's CDR3 is CASSHLTNTGELFF. The CDR3, as DNA: TGTGCCAGCAGCCACTTAACGAACACCGGGGAGCTGTTTTTT.

The chain employs TRBV19 and TRBJ1-2; D remains ambiguous. The V gene's germline CDR1 is LNHDA and CDR2 SQIVND (reference sequence). V lost 0 bases and J 6 bases, leaving 14 bases between the germline ends. There are 15 residues in the CDR3. This CDR3 reads CASSIDSQRTHGYTF. CDR3 nucleotides: TGTGCCAGTAGTATAGATTCCCAAAGGACGCATGGCTACACCTTC.

This clone was counted ten times or more. This chain links TRBV11-2 with TRBJ1-1, with TRBD1 as a possible D gene (5 bases). The CDR3 extends over 12 amino acids. CDR1 SGHAT and CDR2 FQNNGV come from the germline V gene. V gave up 5 bases and J gave up 4 bases, with 8 bases separating them. The CDR3 bases are TGTGCCAGCAGCCACGGGGGCACTGAAGCTTTCTTT. It is translated as CASSHGGTEAFF.

The chain recombines TRBV7-9 with TRBJ1-5, with 8 bases fitting TRBD1. Germline loops: CDR1 SEHNR, CDR2 FQNEAQ (reference sequence). With 7 bases clipped from V and 7 bases from J, the junction kept 6 bases outside the gene matches. The CDR3 extends over 13 amino acids. DNA for the CDR3: TGTGCCAGCACCACAGGGGGGGGCCAGCCCCAGCATTTT. Its protein product is CASTTGGGQPQHF.

The gene calls are TRBV2 and TRBJ1-1; 7 bases line up with TRBD1. V gave up 5 bases and J gave up 4 bases; unmatched junction bases: 4. CDR1 SNHLY and CDR2 FYNNEI come from the germline V gene. CDR3 size: 13 residues. The CDR3, as DNA: TGTGCCAGCAGTACAGGGGTGGGCACTGAAGCTTTCTTT. Protein: CASSTGVGTEAFF.

V usage is TRBV4-1 and J usage is TRBJ1-1; D is ambiguous. Trimming left V 2 bases short and J 6 bases short, with 7 bases between. Germline V gene data show CDR1 as MGHRA and CDR2 as YSYEKL. CDR3 length: 12 residues. DNA for the CDR3: TGCGCCAGCAGCCAAATATCGTCTGAAGCTTTCTTT. Translation: CASSQISSEAFF.

V is TRBV7-6 and J is TRBJ2-3; TRBD2 might be the D (7 bases). CDR3 length equals 13 residues. Germline V gene data show CDR1 as SGHVS and CDR2 as FNYEAQ. V lost 5 bases and J 5 bases, leaving 11 bases between the germline ends. Here the CDR3 DNA reads TGTGCCAGCAGCCGGGGGGCCCAAGATACGCAGTATTTT. As protein: CASSRGAQDTQYF.

The V call is TRBV5-1, the J call TRBJ1-1; D unclear. With 4 bases removed from V and 1 base from J, the gap between germline ends came to 5 bases. CDR3 length: 12 residues. CDR1 is SGHRS and CDR2 is YFSETQ in the germline V gene. The CDR3 DNA reads as TGCGCCAGCAGCACCACGAACACTGAAGCTTTCTTT. Translation gives CASSTTNTEAFF. The full variable domain, with the rest looked up from reference TRBV5-1 and TRBJ1-1, is KAGVTQTPRYLIKTRGQQVTLSCSPISGHRSVSWYQQTPGQGLQFLFEYFSETQRNKGNFPGRFSGRQFSNSRSEMNVSTLELGDSALYLCASSTTNTEAFFGQGTRLTVV.